These T cell receptor beta chains were read from a single sample in a study of blood T cell repertoires in COVID-19. The protocol was immunoSEQ multiplex PCR, while the TCRdb copy is restricted to in-frame clones and leaves out a portion. This table has about 83,000 clones, 88% appearing once. Sequenced: peripheral blood. The origin of the receptors is a human donor in a cohort sampled during active COVID-19. Each CDR3 is given with its conserved first and last residue. A D gene is named only where the DNA matches it firmly. Size values are once, few and many counts, or a class for expanded clones, and some rows have none.

V gene	J gene	clone size	D gene	CDR3 DNA	CDR3 protein
TRBV6-1	TRBJ1-6	-	-	TGTGCCAGCAGTGATAAGTCCTGGTCGCTAATTTCACCCCTCCACTTT	CASSDKSWSLISPLHF
TRBV10-3	TRBJ1-2	-	-	TGTGCCATCAGTGAGTCTGGAGATGGCTACACCTTC	CAISESGDGYTF
TRBV18	TRBJ2-1	once	TRBD2	TGTGCCAGCTCACCACCGACTAGCGGGGGGGTAGGCAATGAGCAGTTCTTC	CASSPPTSGGVGNEQFF
TRBV7-3	TRBJ2-4	-	-	TGTGCCAGCAGCTTAGAGCCTACAGCCAAAAACATTCAGTACTTC	CASSLEPTAKNIQYF
TRBV7-6	TRBJ1-5	-	-	TGTGCCAGCAGCTTACCCCGTGCGTTTAGCAATCAGCCCCAGCATTTT	CASSLPRAFSNQPQHF
TRBV19	TRBJ2-2	-	-	TGTGCCAGTAGTATATCACTATCCCCCGGGGAGCTGTTTTTT	CASSISLSPGELFF
TRBV27	TRBJ1-6	-	-	TGTGCCAGCAGTTATCAGGGGCAGGGTTGGGGAAATTCACCCCTCCACTTT	CASSYQGQGWGNSPLHF
TRBV5-6	TRBJ1-5	-	TRBD1	TGTGCCAGCAGCCGAGGGGCCGGGACAGAATATCAGCCCCAGCATTTT	CASSRGAGTEYQPQHF
TRBV5-1	TRBJ1-2	once	TRBD1	TGCGCCAGCAGCCTGGGACAGCCACCTGCAGGCTACACCTTC	CASSLGQPPAGYTF
TRBV5-1	TRBJ2-3	-	TRBD2	TGCGCCAGCAGCTTGGGTGCGGGAGGGACGGGAGATACGCAGTATTTT	CASSLGAGGTGDTQYF
TRBV7-9	TRBJ2-7	-	TRBD1	TGTGCCAGCAGCTTAGAGACAGGGTACGACGAGCAGTACTTC	CASSLETGYDEQYF
TRBV28	TRBJ2-2	-	-	TGTGCCAGCAGACAGGGTGGCAACACCGGGGAGCTGTTTTTT	CASRQGGNTGELFF
TRBV18	TRBJ1-2	-	-	TGTGCCAGCTCACCCGGGACAAGCGAGGATGGCTACACCTTC	CASSPGTSEDGYTF
TRBV2	TRBJ2-2	-	TRBD1	TGTGCCAGCGAAGGGACAGGATATATTGGCGGGGAGCTGTTTTTT	CASEGTGYIGGELFF
TRBV19	TRBJ1-5	few	-	TGTGCCAGTAGTGGGCAGGCTCTGGGCAATCAGCCCCAGCATTTT	CASSGQALGNQPQHF
TRBV18	TRBJ2-1	-	TRBD1	TGTGCCAGCTCACCCCGGACAGGGGGATCAAATGAGCAGTTCTTC	CASSPRTGGSNEQFF
TRBV4-3	TRBJ2-1	few	-	TGCGCCAGCAGCCTTGGAATTGGGGCTGATGAGCAGTTCTTC	CASSLGIGADEQFF
TRBV7-9	TRBJ1-1	-	-	TGTGCCAGCAGCAACATAGGACACGGGGGCACTGAAGCTTTCTTT	CASSNIGHGGTEAFF
TRBV6-5	TRBJ2-7	few	TRBD2	TGTGCCAGCAGTTACACGGGAGGGAGCTCCTACGAGCAGTACTTC	CASSYTGGSSYEQYF
TRBV30	TRBJ1-5	-	-	TGTGCCTGGAGTGTGGGTCGAGGGATCAATCAGCCCCAGCATTTT	CAWSVGRGINQPQHF
TRBV4-1	TRBJ2-5	once	-	TGCGCCAGCAGCCTCGGGCAGGGCCAAGAGACCCAGTACTTC	CASSLGQGQETQYF
TRBV2	TRBJ1-3	-	-	TGTGCCAGCAGTTGGACAGTGGGGATCGGAAACACCATATATTTT	CASSWTVGIGNTIYF
TRBV2	TRBJ2-7	-	-	TGTGCCAGCAGCCCGACCCGCCCGGGCGAGCAGTACTTC	CASSPTRPGEQYF
TRBV5-1	TRBJ2-2	-	-	TGCGCCAGCAGCTTGGCCTGGGCAGGAAACACCGGGGAGCTGTTTTTT	CASSLAWAGNTGELFF
TRBV14	TRBJ2-3	-	-	TGTGCCAGCAGCCAAGATGGGCTGCTCGTCACAGATACGCAGTATTTT	CASSQDGLLVTDTQYF
TRBV24-1	TRBJ2-5	-	TRBD2	TGTGCCACCAGTGGACTAGCGCCACAAGAGACCCAGTACTTC	CATSGLAPQETQYF
TRBV6-1	TRBJ2-4	-	-	TGTGCCAGCAGTGAAAGTGGGGGCAGGAGGAACATTCAGTACTTC	CASSESGGRRNIQYF
TRBV18	TRBJ1-2	-	-	TGTGCCAGCTCACCACCGTCAGGTGTGGTAGGCTACACCTTC	CASSPPSGVVGYTF
TRBV20-1	TRBJ2-3	-	-	TGCAGTGCTAGTAGGGGGGATACGCAGTATTTT	CSASRGDTQYF
TRBV18	TRBJ2-7	-	-	TGTGCCAGCTCACCCCGATCCGGGACATCCTCCTACGAGCAGTACTTC	CASSPRSGTSSYEQYF
TRBV18	TRBJ2-5	-	TRBD2	TGTGCCAGCTCACCCCTCGGGACTAGCGGCAATTACTTC	CASSPLGTSGNYF
TRBV18	TRBJ2-2	-	-	TGTGCCAGCTCGGACTACCCGAACACCGGGGAGCTGTTTTTT	CASSDYPNTGELFF
TRBV6-5	TRBJ2-2	-	-	TGTGCCAGCAGAAAACATAACACCGGGGAGCTGTTTTTT	CASRKHNTGELFF
TRBV19	TRBJ2-3	-	-	TGTGCCACCGCGGAGGGGTCGAACACAGATACGCAGTATTTT	CATAEGSNTDTQYF
TRBV4-1	TRBJ2-7	-	TRBD1	TGCGCCAGCAGCAGGGGACAGGGGTCGACCTACGAGCAGTACTTC	CASSRGQGSTYEQYF
TRBV27	TRBJ2-7	many	-	TGTGCCAGCAGGGGCCGGGGACTCTCCTACGAGCAGTACTTC	CASRGRGLSYEQYF
TRBV7-3	TRBJ1-1	once	TRBD1	TGTGCCAGCAGCCTGACAGGGCTCACTGAAGCTTTCTTT	CASSLTGLTEAFF
TRBV18	TRBJ2-7	-	TRBD1	TGTGCCAGCTCAGACAGGGGGGGAACCTACGAGCAGTACTTC	CASSDRGGTYEQYF
TRBV6-6	TRBJ2-2	-	TRBD1	TGTGCCAGCAGTCCAGGGGGGAACACCGGGGAGCTGTTTTTT	CASSPGGNTGELFF
TRBV18	TRBJ2-7	once	-	TGTGCCAGCTCACCACAGGGGTTGGGCGAGCAGTACTTC	CASSPQGLGEQYF
TRBV3-1/TRBV3-2	TRBJ2-7	-	-	TGTGCCAGCAGCGAAATAAGCCGCTACGAGCAGTACTTC	CASSEISRYEQYF
TRBV24-1	TRBJ2-3	-	TRBD1	TGTGCCACCAGTGATTTTGCCGGGACAGACTCCCTAAATACGCAGTATTTT	CATSDFAGTDSLNTQYF
TRBV18	TRBJ2-1	once	TRBD1	TGTGCCAGCTCACCGTATGTTACCGGGACAGGGGCCTACAATGAGCAGTTCTTC	CASSPYVTGTGAYNEQFF
TRBV11-2	TRBJ2-3	-	-	TGTGCCAGCAGAAGACAGTTGACAGATACGCAGTATTTT	CASRRQLTDTQYF
TRBV6-2/TRBV6-3	TRBJ2-3	-	TRBD2	TGTGCCAGCAGCCACTCCGGGACTAGCGCACGCACAGATACGCAGTATTTT	CASSHSGTSARTDTQYF
TRBV24-1	TRBJ2-1	-	TRBD1	TGTGCCACCAGTGATCCCCGGGACAGCCACTACAATGAGCAGTTCTTC	CATSDPRDSHYNEQFF